Listed here are 21 T cell receptor beta chains from one sample, sequenced in a study of blood T cells in healthy people across ages (dated by TCRdb to between 2014 and 2017). The method behind the library was 5' RACE. The sequencer listed for this sample is Illumina HiSeq 2500. A second about 7 to 12 cycle PCR used a sample-barcoded 5' primer and a J-beta primer mix. Clones were called with MiXCR by TCRdb after fastp trimmed the public reads at Q25, and only in-frame beta chains were retained. For every CDR3 protein sequence, its rows merge into one entry that carries the most common genes and DNA. The sample records about 1.6 million distinct CDR3 sequences, about 31% of which are singletons. Together, the top ten hold over 9% of the sample. Sequenced material: blood. The receptor set was obtained from a woman in her twenties or thirties in good health.

V gene TRBV2 combines with J gene TRBJ2-5, with D perhaps matching TRBD1 (5 bases). Trimming removed 1 base from V and 5 bases from J, with 17 bases in between. CDR3 size: 16 residues. Germline assignment: CDR1 SNHLY and CDR2 FYNNEI. CDR3 bases: TGTGCCAGCAGTGAAGACAGAGCATACAGGCAGGAGACCCAGTACTTC. Translation gives CASSEDRAYRQETQYF. Full variable domain (remainder filled in from reference TRBV2 and TRBJ2-5): EPEVTQTPSHQVTQMGQEVILRCVPISNHLYFYWYRQILGQKVEFLVSFYNNEISEKSEIFDDQFSVERPDGSNFTLKIRSTKLEDSAMYFCASSEDRAYRQETQYFGPGTRLLVL.

This clonotype has a count of ten or more. The gene calls are TRBV29-1 and TRBJ2-5; either TRBD1 or TRBD2 may fit D (5 bases each). Germline lookup yields CDR1 SQVTM and CDR2 ANQGSEA. CDR3 length: 12 residues. Trimming pared 4 bases from V and 1 base from J, leaving 7 bases between. The chain's CDR3 is CSVVGVQETQYF. The CDR3 DNA sequence: TGCAGCGTTGTGGGGGTCCAAGAGACCCAGTACTTC.

The chain joins TRBV11-1 to TRBJ2-1; TRBD2 agrees at 11 bases. This CDR3 is 17 amino acids long. The V segment lost 1 base and the J segment 4 bases; nucleotides outside the gene matches: 6. Germline CDR1 and CDR2: SGHAT and FQDESV (reference sequence). In nucleotides, the CDR3 is TGTGCCAGCAGCTTAGAACTAGCGGGAGCTCGGTACAATGAGCAGTTCTTC. Translated: CASSLELAGARYNEQFF. The variable domain in full, completed from reference TRBV11-1 and TRBJ2-1, reads EAEVAQSPRYKITEKSQAVAFWCDPISGHATLYWYRQILGQGPELLVQFQDESVVDDSQLPKDRFSAERLKGVDSTLKIQPAELGDSAMYLCASSLELAGARYNEQFFGPGTRLTVL.

The rearrangement links TRBV10-3 to TRBJ2-7, with a tentative D call TRBD1 (6 bases). The CDR3 consists of 11 residues. V lost 7 bases and J 3 bases, leaving 7 bases between the germline ends. Germline V gives CDR1 ENHRY, CDR2 SYGVKD. CDR3 DNA sequence: TGTGCCATCAAAGGGGGCTACGAGCAGTACTTC. Its protein product is CAIKGGYEQYF.

This clonotype turned up a few times. This chain links TRBV6-2 or TRBV6-3 with TRBJ1-6; D gene ambiguous. Germline CDR1 reads MNHEY; CDR2 reads SVGEGT. The CDR3 has 15 amino acids. The V gene lost 0 bases and the J gene lost 14 bases, with 17 bases spanning the gap. CDR3 residues: CASSYSIEGPLTLHF. The CDR3 DNA follows: TGTGCCAGCAGTTACTCCATAGAGGGTCCATTGACCCTCCACTTT.

This clonotype was observed at least ten times. This chain joins TRBV27 and TRBJ2-1; the D gene is possibly TRBD1 (5 bases). The V gene's germline CDR1 is MNHEY and CDR2 SMNVEV (reference sequence). The CDR3 has 16 amino acids. V lost 5 bases and J 0 bases, leaving 14 bases between the germline ends. The CDR3 DNA is TGTGCCAGCAGTCCCACGACAGCTAGCTCCTACAATGAGCAGTTCTTC. It specifies CASSPTTASSYNEQFF.

This clonotype appeared a few times. V and J are TRBV27 and TRBJ1-5; D gene unclear. The CDR3 has 13 amino acids. V lost 5 bases and J lost 3, with 8 bases in between. Germline V CDR1 and CDR2: MNHEY, SMNVEV (reference sequence). The CDR3 DNA reads TGTGCCAGCAGTCCGGATGCCAATCAGCCCCAGCATTTT. Translation gives CASSPDANQPQHF.

This clonotype was detected once. The junction differs from germline at one of its ends, possibly a read error. This rearrangement joins TRBV5-1 to TRBJ2-3, with TRBD2 as a possible D gene (5 bases). The CDR3 runs 17 residues. CDR1 and CDR2 from the germline V gene are SGHRS and YFSETQ. The CDR3: CTSSFANREVSTDTQYF. The CDR3 DNA is TGCACCAGCAGCTTCGCGAATCGGGAAGTCAGCACAGATACGCAGTATTTT.

The chain combines TRBV21-1 with TRBJ1-5. TRBV21-1 is a recognized pseudogene. This CDR3 is 14 amino acids long. The CDR3 protein is CASSKDSDNQPQHF. The CDR3 DNA reads as TGTGCCAGCAGCAAAGACTCGGACAATCAGCCCCAGCATTTT.

This clonotype came up a few times. The V call is TRBV27, the J call TRBJ2-7; 9 nucleotides line up with TRBD1. The CDR3 loop spans 14 amino acids. Germline CDR1 and CDR2: MNHEY and SMNVEV (reference sequence). The ends lost 2 bases at V and 7 bases at J; junction bases unmatched: 6. Written as DNA, the CDR3 is TGTGCCAGCAGTTTACGGACAGGGGCTGGGGAGCAGTACTTC. Its translation is CASSLRTGAGEQYF.

J is TRBJ1-2 and V is TRBV20-1, with a weak D call TRBD1 (5 bases). Germline-derived CDR1 and CDR2 are DFQATT and SNEGSKA (reference sequence). CDR3 length: 15 amino acids. V shed 0 bases and J shed 6 bases, with 17 bases lying between them. In DNA, the CDR3 is TGCAGTGCTAGAGAGAGCACAGGATGGGCGAATGGCTACACCTTC. This translates into CSARESTGWANGYTF.

This clonotype was recorded a few times. This chain uses TRBV12-3 or TRBV12-4 with TRBJ1-5, with TRBD1 matching over 12 bases. The CDR3 has 15 amino acids. The V gene end was trimmed by 4 bases and the J gene end by 6 bases; junction bases not matched to a gene: 4. The CDR3 nucleotides read TGTGCCAGCAGTTCCCGGGACAGGGGGCTTCAGCCCCAGCATTTT. This encodes CASSSRDRGLQPQHF.

As regards this clonotype: Its ends do not fully match the called genes, so a read error is possible. V gene TRBV4-1 combines with J gene TRBJ1-2; possible D gene TRBD1, 6 bases. This CDR3 spans 14 amino acids. Germline CDR1 and CDR2: MGHRA and YSYEKL. DNA of the CDR3: TGCGCCAGCAGCCAGGGGGGCATGAACTATGGCCACACCTTC. Residues: CASSQGGMNYGHTF.

This clonotype was counted only a few times. The chain joins TRBV10-3 to TRBJ1-6; 7 positions match TRBD1. Germline trimming cut 6 bases from V and 7 bases from J; bases unmatched to any gene: 6. The germline V gene encodes CDR1 ENHRY and CDR2 SYGVKD. This CDR3 has 14 amino acids. The CDR3 nucleotides read TGTGCCATCAGCACCGGGACAGAGAATTCACCCCTCCACTTT. This encodes CAISTGTENSPLHF.

The chain uses TRBV12-3 or TRBV12-4 and TRBJ1-2; 7 nucleotides line up with TRBD1. V dropped 5 bases and J dropped 12; count of bases not matched to a gene: 9. The CDR3 spans 12 residues. CDR3: CASSLTPTGDTF. DNA for the CDR3: TGTGCCAGCAGTCTAACACCAACAGGGGACACCTTC.

This clonotype is a singleton in its sample. The V gene is TRBV3-1, the J gene TRBJ1-6; TRBD1 might be the D (5 bases). Trimming pared 1 base from V and 9 bases from J, leaving 13 bases between. The CDR3 has 15 residues. Germline CDR1 reads LGHDT; CDR2 reads YNNKEL (reference sequence). The CDR3 DNA reads TGTGCCAGCAGCCAAGGTCAGGGTTTTCGTTCACCCCTCCACTTT. Amino acids: CASSQGQGFRSPLHF.

The DNA for the CDR3 is TGTGCCAGCTCACCACACCCAGACGATACGCAGTATTTT. Amino acid sequence: CASSPHPDDTQYF. V and J are TRBV18 and TRBJ2-3; D uncertain. The CDR3 runs 13 residues. V dropped 1 base and J dropped 6 bases, with 8 bases sitting between them. CDR1 is KGHSH, CDR2 LQKENI, per germline.

This clonotype was recorded a few times. The rearrangement links TRBV9 to TRBJ2-1, with 10 bases lining up with TRBD1. The V segment lost 3 bases and the J segment 6 bases; nucleotides outside the gene matches: 6. The CDR3 runs to 15 residues. CDR1 is SGDLS, CDR2 YYNGEE, per germline. CDR3 nucleotide sequence: TGTGCCAGCAGCGAAGGGACAGGGGTGGGCAATGAGCAGTTCTTC. Translating it yields CASSEGTGVGNEQFF.

With regard to this clonotype: At one of its ends the junction is not consistent with the germline gene, which may arise from a read error. The DNA for the CDR3 is TGTGTCAGCGGTTTGGAGGGGTGGGATGGCTACACCTTC. Residues: CVSGLEGWDGYTF. V and J are TRBV12-3 or TRBV12-4 and TRBJ1-2; possible D gene TRBD1, 5 bases. This CDR3 has 13 residues.

This rearrangement joins TRBV20-1 to TRBJ2-7; TRBD1 or TRBD2 may be the D gene (5 bases each). Trimming cost V 1 base and J 0 bases, with 13 bases left between them. The CDR3 contains 15 residues. Germline CDR1 and CDR2: DFQATT and SNEGSKA (reference sequence). Here the CDR3 reads CSARASWGSSYEQYF. CDR3 nucleotide sequence: TGCAGTGCTAGAGCCTCCTGGGGGAGCTCCTACGAGCAGTACTTC.

This clonotype is a singleton in its sample. The gene calls are TRBV7-6 and TRBJ1-3, with no clear D. The V gene's germline CDR1 is SGHVS and CDR2 FNYEAQ. The CDR3 is made up of 16 amino acids. V lost 4 bases and J lost 0, with 13 bases in between. The CDR3 reads CASSSHIKSSGNTIYF. The DNA for the CDR3 is TGTGCCAGCAGCTCTCACATTAAGAGCTCTGGAAACACCATATATTTT.